This TCR beta chain was documented in a study of technical replicates of blood from several donors. V trimming: 4 bases; J trimming: 4 bases; junction bases outside the gene matches: 7. The CDR3 sequence is 13 residues long. Germline lookup yields CDR1 GTSNPN and CDR2 SVGIG (reference sequence). Using immunoSEQ multiplex PCR, the repertoire was profiled, and TCRdb retains in-frame clones only, with some absent. The table records some 56,000 clones, about 96% of them present only once. The receptor's source is a human donor in good health. Some clones in this sample may be carry-over from other donors' samples. Material for sequencing was PBMCs. This chain links TRBV30 with TRBJ2-7, with 7 positions matching TRBD1. Written as DNA, the CDR3 is TGTGCCTGGAACGAACAGGGGCCGTACGAGCAGTACTTC. It translates to CAWNEQGPYEQYF.